The sequence of this T cell receptor (beta chain) was determined in a study of blood T cells in healthy people across ages. Study-level results: Naive CD4+ cells and diversity were both higher in long-lived donors than in aged donors.

A second roughly 6 to 11 cycle PCR used barcoded and J-beta primers. Every sample produced at least 3 million CDR3-containing paired-end reads. TCRdb called the 5' RACE reads again in MiXCR, with one record for every CDR3 protein. The data hold fewer than 700,000 distinct CDR3 sequences, with less than 45% observed a single time. Worth noting for this clonotype: No antigen is known for it.

The V segment lost 2 bases and the J segment 2 bases; nucleotides outside the gene matches: 6. Germline V lookup: CDR1 SGHRS, CDR2 YFSETQ. The CDR3 contains 15 residues. Specimen: blood. The genes are TRBV5-1 and TRBJ1-1; TRBD1 matches at 7 bases. The sequence derives from a man older than 75 in good health. The CDR3 bases are TGCGCCAGCAGCTTCGGGACAGCCTCAAACACTGAAGCTTTCTTT. This encodes CASSFGTASNTEAFF.